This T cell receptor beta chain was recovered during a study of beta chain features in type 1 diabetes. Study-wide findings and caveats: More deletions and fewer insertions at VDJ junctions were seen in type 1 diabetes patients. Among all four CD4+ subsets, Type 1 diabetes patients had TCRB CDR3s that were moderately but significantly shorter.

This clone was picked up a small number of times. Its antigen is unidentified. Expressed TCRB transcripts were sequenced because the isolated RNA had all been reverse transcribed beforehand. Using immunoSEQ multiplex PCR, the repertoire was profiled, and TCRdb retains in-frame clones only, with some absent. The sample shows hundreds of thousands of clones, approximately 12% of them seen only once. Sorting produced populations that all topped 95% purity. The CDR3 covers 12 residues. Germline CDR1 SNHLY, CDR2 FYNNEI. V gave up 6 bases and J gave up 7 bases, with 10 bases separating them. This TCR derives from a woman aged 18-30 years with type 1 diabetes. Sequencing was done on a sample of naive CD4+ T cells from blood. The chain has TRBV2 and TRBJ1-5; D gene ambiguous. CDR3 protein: CASRTMAQPQHF. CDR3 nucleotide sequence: TGTGCCAGCAGAACCATGGCCCAGCCCCAGCATTTT.